This T cell receptor (beta chain) emerged from a study of cytomegalovirus exposure and HLA in healthy donors. The CDR3 contains 17 residues. The V end lost 4 bases, the J end lost 0 bases, and 17 bases lay between the germline ends. Germline V gene sequence: CDR1 SGHRS, CDR2 YFSETQ. Study-level results: Some segments of the V type, notably TRBV6-2 and TRBV6-3, were excluded as indistinguishable. A later analysis linked some 17,000 TCR beta sequences to HLA alleles at 0.05 false discovery rate. Presence/absence comparisons presumed near-even sequencing depth among donors. Researchers counted some 150 TCR beta chains as cytomegalovirus-associated.

In regard to this clone: Its antigen is still unknown.

Both 60 Vbeta primers and 13 Jbeta primers went into the PCR. Assay: immunoSEQ multiplex PCR; the TCRdb copy retains only in-frame clones and omits some. The repertoire table contains around 140,000 clones. Source material: PBMCs. The clonotype comes from a male donor in good health and CMV-seronegative. The V gene is TRBV5-1, the J gene TRBJ1-3; possibly TRBD1 for D (6 bases). The chain's CDR3 is CASSPGVSPLSGNTIYF. CDR3 sequence (DNA): TGCGCCAGCAGCCCAGGGGTTTCCCCACTCTCTGGAAACACCATATATTTT. Supplemented by reference TRBV5-1 and TRBJ1-3, the full variable domain reads KAGVTQTPRYLIKTRGQQVTLSCSPISGHRSVSWYQQTPGQGLQFLFEYFSETQRNKGNFPGRFSGRQFSNSRSEMNVSTLELGDSALYLCASSPGVSPLSGNTIYFGEGSWLTVV.